The table lists the clone carrying this T cell receptor (beta chain) with a few counts. Antigen: not known. The CDR3 has 15 residues. V gave up 0 bases and J gave up 5 bases, with 14 bases separating them. CDR1 is DFQATT, CDR2 SNEGSKA, per germline (reference sequence). The data belong to a study of identical twins. Study results and limitations: Invariant MAIT and iNKT cells could partly confound zero-insertion analyses.

TCRdb ran MiXCR on the 5' RACE reads and lists one entry per CDR3 protein. Here the sample spans 550,000 to 700,000 distinct CDR3 sequences, 9.5% to 10% being singletons. These data also formed part of another study, on yellow fever vaccine responses in identical twins.

Sequences were obtained from PBMCs. The clonotype comes from a woman under 30 in good health. J is TRBJ2-1 and V is TRBV20-1; D may be TRBD1 (6 bases). CDR3: CSAREWDKDHNEQFF. In DNA form, the CDR3 reads TGCAGTGCTAGAGAATGGGACAAAGATCACAATGAGCAGTTCTTC.